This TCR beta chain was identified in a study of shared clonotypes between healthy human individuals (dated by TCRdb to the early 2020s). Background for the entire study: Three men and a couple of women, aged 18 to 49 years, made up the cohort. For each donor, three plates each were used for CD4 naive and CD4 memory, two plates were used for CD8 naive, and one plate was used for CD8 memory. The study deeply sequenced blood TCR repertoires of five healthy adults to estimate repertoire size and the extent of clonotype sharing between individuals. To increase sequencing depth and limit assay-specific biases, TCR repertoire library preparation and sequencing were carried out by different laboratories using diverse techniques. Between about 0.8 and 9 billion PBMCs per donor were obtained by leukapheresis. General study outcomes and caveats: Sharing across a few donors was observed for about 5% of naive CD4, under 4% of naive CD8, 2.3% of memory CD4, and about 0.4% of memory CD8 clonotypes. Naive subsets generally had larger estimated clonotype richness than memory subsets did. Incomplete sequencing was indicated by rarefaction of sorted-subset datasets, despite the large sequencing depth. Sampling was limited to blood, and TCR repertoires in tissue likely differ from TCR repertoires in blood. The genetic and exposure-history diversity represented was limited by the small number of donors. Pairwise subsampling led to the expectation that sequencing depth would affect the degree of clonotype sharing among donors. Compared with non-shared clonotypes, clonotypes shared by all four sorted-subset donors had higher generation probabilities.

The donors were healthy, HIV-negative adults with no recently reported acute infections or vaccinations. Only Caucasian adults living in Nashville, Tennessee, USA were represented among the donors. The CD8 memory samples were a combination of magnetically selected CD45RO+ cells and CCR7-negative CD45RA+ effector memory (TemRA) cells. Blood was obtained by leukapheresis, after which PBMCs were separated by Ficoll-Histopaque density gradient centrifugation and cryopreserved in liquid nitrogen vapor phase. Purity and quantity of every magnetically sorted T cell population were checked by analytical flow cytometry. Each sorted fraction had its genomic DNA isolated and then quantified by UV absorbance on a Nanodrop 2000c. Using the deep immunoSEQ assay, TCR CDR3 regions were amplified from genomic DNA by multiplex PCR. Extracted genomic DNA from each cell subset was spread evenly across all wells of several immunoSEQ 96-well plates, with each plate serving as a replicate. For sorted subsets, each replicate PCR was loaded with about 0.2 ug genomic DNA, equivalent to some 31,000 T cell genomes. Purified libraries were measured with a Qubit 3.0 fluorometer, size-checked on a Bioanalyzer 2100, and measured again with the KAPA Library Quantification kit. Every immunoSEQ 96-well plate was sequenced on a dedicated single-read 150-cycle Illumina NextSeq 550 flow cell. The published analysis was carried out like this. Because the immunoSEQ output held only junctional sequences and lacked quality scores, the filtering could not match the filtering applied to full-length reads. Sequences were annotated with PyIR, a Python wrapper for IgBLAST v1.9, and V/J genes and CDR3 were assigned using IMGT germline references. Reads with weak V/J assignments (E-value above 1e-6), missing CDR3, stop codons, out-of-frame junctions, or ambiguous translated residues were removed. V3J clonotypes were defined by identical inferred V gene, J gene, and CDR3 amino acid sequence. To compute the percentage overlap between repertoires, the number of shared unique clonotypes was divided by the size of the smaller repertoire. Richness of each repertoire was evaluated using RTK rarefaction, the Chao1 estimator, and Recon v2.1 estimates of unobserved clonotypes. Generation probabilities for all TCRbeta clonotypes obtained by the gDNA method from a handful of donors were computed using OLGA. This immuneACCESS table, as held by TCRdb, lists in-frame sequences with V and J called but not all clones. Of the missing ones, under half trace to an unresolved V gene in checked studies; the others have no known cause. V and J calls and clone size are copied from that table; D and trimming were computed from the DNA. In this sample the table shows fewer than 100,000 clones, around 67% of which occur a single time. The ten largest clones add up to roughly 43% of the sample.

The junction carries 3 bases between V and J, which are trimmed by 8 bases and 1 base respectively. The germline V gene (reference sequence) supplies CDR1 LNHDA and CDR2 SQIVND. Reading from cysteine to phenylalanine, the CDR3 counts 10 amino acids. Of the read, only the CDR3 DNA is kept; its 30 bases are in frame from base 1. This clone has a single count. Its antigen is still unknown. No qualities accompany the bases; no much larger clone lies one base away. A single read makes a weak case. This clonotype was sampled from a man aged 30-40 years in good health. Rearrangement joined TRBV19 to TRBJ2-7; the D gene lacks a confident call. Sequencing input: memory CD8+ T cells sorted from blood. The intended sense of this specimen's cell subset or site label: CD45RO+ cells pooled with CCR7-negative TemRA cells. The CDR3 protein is CASGSYEQYF. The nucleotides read TGTGCCAGTGGTTCCTACGAGCAGTACTTC.